The rows below give T cell receptor beta chains drawn from one sample of a study of T-cell reconstitution after alpha-beta-depleted transplantation in children. Each CDR3 protein gets one entry after TCRdb re-called the PCR reads with MiXCR. The profile shows 350,000 to 400,000 distinct CDR3 sequences, around 20% of them singletons. The source was PBMCs from the stem cell graft donor, collected from the stem cell graft. All receptors derive from a human donor who donated a stem cell graft to a child with acute myeloid leukemia. Each CDR3 is given with its conserved first and last residue. D genes are given only for firm matches. The size entry is marked missing in some rows and otherwise reads once, few, many or a size class.

TRBV28,TRBJ2-5,NA,NA,CASSFGGKLMYF,TGTGCCAGCAGTTTTGGCGGCAAGCTGATGTACTTC
TRBV20-1,TRBJ2-7,TRBD2,many,CSGPRPLAGKDEQYF,TGCAGTGGTCCACGACCCCTAGCGGGAAAGGACGAGCAGTACTTC
TRBV15,TRBJ2-1,NA,many,CATSSRGEQFF,TGTGCCACCAGCAGTAGGGGGGAGCAGTTCTTC
TRBV7-9,TRBJ2-1,NA,few,CASSFGGSPYNEQFF,TGTGCCAGCAGCTTTGGGGGGTCCCCCTACAATGAGCAGTTCTTC
TRBV29-1,TRBJ1-2,NA,few,CSVERGNGYTF,TGCAGCGTTGAAAGGGGGAACGGCTACACCTTC
TRBV5-4,TRBJ1-2,TRBD1,many,CASSLQGAGGYTF,TGTGCCAGCAGCTTACAGGGGGCTGGAGGCTACACCTTC
TRBV12-3/TRBV12-4,TRBJ2-3,NA,few,CASSPRNAGTDTQYF,TGTGCCAGCAGTCCCCGGAACGCGGGGACAGATACGCAGTATTTT
TRBV18,TRBJ2-5,TRBD2,NA,CASSPDSGRVNVYQETQYF,TGTGCCAGCTCACCAGACAGCGGGAGAGTAAACGTGTACCAAGAGACCCAGTACTTC
TRBV11-1,TRBJ2-2,TRBD1,few,CASSLKRTGGGELFF,TGTGCCAGCAGCCTAAAACGGACAGGGGGCGGGGAGCTGTTTTTT
TRBV24-1,TRBJ2-5,NA,NA,CATIQLADFQETQYF,TGTGCCACCATTCAATTAGCGGACTTCCAAGAGACCCAGTACTTC
TRBV20-1,TRBJ1-5,NA,NA,CSADPEPRSGGNQPQHF,TGCAGTGCTGATCCCGAACCACGTTCTGGGGGCAATCAGCCCCAGCATTTT